A selection of T cell receptor beta chains follows, all from one sample in a study of beta chain features in type 1 diabetes. Sequenced by immunoSEQ multiplex PCR; TCRdb stores in-frame clones only, minus some. The repertoire has about 15,000 clones, almost 70% of them found once; the top ten carry more than 2%. The sequencing sample was made of Tregs from blood. These receptors were taken from a young man with type 1 diabetes. The CDR3 runs from the conserved cysteine through the conserved F or W. The order of the fields is J gene, clone size, V gene, D gene, CDR3 protein, CDR3 DNA. D genes are given only for firm matches. Not every row has a clone size; where given, it reads once, few, many or a size class.

TRBJ1-3,.,TRBV18,.,CASSPRPSGNTIYF,TGTGCCAGCTCACCACGGCCGTCTGGAAACACCATATATTTT
TRBJ2-3,.,TRBV19,.,CASSEISTDTQYF,TGTGCCAGTAGTGAGATCAGCACAGATACGCAGTATTTT
TRBJ2-1,.,TRBV4-1,.,CASSLDSPYNEQFF,TGCGCCAGCAGCCTCGACTCCCCCTACAATGAGCAGTTCTTC
TRBJ2-7,once,TRBV12-5,TRBD2,CASGRGTSGSHEQYF,TGTGCTAGTGGTCGTGGGACTAGCGGGAGTCACGAGCAGTACTTC
TRBJ2-1,.,TRBV5-1,TRBD2,CASSLLGAGGGHNEQFF,TGCGCCAGCAGCTTGCTGGGAGCCGGGGGGGGTCACAATGAGCAGTTCTTC
TRBJ2-5,.,TRBV28,TRBD2,CASRTSGVETQYF,TGTGCCAGCAGGACTAGCGGGGTGGAGACCCAGTACTTC
TRBJ1-1,.,TRBV30,TRBD1,CAWRWTGRTNTEAFF,TGTGCCTGGAGATGGACAGGGAGAACGAACACTGAAGCTTTCTTT
TRBJ2-5,few,TRBV9,TRBD1,CASSSQTGGRETQYF,TGTGCCAGCAGCTCCCAGACAGGGGGCAGGGAGACCCAGTACTTC
TRBJ1-5,.,TRBV19,TRBD1,CASSMWGQGANQPQHF,TGTGCCAGTAGTATGTGGGGACAGGGGGCGAATCAGCCCCAGCATTTT
TRBJ2-7,.,TRBV4-1,TRBD2,CASSQVQTSDPYEQYF,TGCGCCAGCAGCCAAGTCCAAACTAGCGATCCCTACGAGCAGTACTTC
TRBJ2-2,few,TRBV4-1,TRBD2,CASSPSGGAGELFF,TGCGCCAGCAGCCCTAGCGGGGGGGCCGGGGAGCTGTTTTTT
TRBJ2-5,.,TRBV2,.,CATLSGRGDETQYF,TGTGCCACCCTATCAGGTCGGGGTGACGAGACCCAGTACTTC
TRBJ2-1,.,TRBV29-1,TRBD2,CSVVLAGFYNEQFF,TGCAGCGTTGTTCTAGCGGGGTTCTACAATGAGCAGTTCTTC
TRBJ1-2,.,TRBV10-2,.,CASSDPDRKRGNGYTF,TGCGCCAGCAGTGATCCTGACAGGAAGAGGGGCAATGGCTACACCTTC
TRBJ2-1,few,TRBV27,TRBD1,CASSQDRVQRSYNEQFF,TGTGCCAGCAGTCAGGACAGGGTCCAGCGGTCTTACAATGAGCAGTTCTTC
TRBJ1-5,.,TRBV7-2,TRBD1,CASSLEQGQPQHF,TGTGCCAGCAGCTTAGAACAGGGGCAGCCCCAGCATTTT
TRBJ2-7,.,TRBV5-4,.,CASTQGPSAPYEQYF,TGTGCCAGCACCCAGGGGCCCTCAGCCCCCTACGAGCAGTACTTC
TRBJ2-5,.,TRBV7-2,TRBD1,CASSSRQGGETQYF,TGTGCCAGCAGCTCCCGACAGGGGGGAGAGACCCAGTACTTC
TRBJ2-7,few,TRBV6-1,TRBD1,CASSSGTGRYEQYF,TGTGCCAGCAGCTCCGGGACAGGGAGGTACGAGCAGTACTTC
TRBJ2-7,.,TRBV6-5,.,CASSYAQETLDEQYF,TGTGCCAGCAGTTACGCACAGGAGACTCTCGACGAGCAGTACTTC
TRBJ2-1,.,TRBV6-5,.,CASSWPAESSYNEQFF,TGTGCCAGCAGTTGGCCAGCGGAAAGCTCCTACAATGAGCAGTTCTTC
TRBJ1-2,.,TRBV6-5,TRBD1,CASSVPGQGNYGYTF,TGTGCCAGCAGTGTTCCGGGACAGGGTAACTATGGCTACACCTTC
TRBJ1-2,once,TRBV2,TRBD1,CASTVDRVYYGYTF,TGTGCCAGCACCGTAGACAGGGTCTACTATGGCTACACCTTC
TRBJ2-1,.,TRBV11-3,TRBD2,CASSLGLAGIDEQFF,TGTGCCAGCAGCTTAGGGCTAGCGGGAATAGATGAGCAGTTCTTC
TRBJ1-6,once,TRBV7-9,.,CASSLPGQNSPLHF,TGTGCCAGCAGCCTCCCGGGACAAAATTCACCCCTCCACTTT
TRBJ2-3,few,TRBV5-4,TRBD2,CASSLGLAGVADTQYF,TGTGCCAGCAGCTTGGGGCTAGCGGGAGTGGCAGATACGCAGTATTTT
TRBJ2-2,few,TRBV10-3,.,CAISEVTNTGELFF,TGTGCCATCAGTGAGGTAACGAACACCGGGGAGCTGTTTTTT
TRBJ2-7,few,TRBV18,TRBD1,CASSPTQGSPYEQYF,TGTGCCAGCTCACCAACACAGGGGTCCCCCTACGAGCAGTACTTC
TRBJ1-6,.,TRBV6-1,.,CASSDRLLNSPLHF,TGTGCCAGCAGTGACAGACTCCTTAATTCACCCCTCCACTTT
TRBJ2-1,.,TRBV5-4,.,CASSLGTVRVF,TGTGCCAGCAGCTTGGGTACAGTGCGGGTCTTC
TRBJ1-3,.,TRBV2,.,CASSPTGNTIYF,TGTGCCAGCAGTCCCACTGGAAACACCATATATTTT
TRBJ2-7,.,TRBV5-1,TRBD1,CASRFSAGTAYEQYF,TGCGCCAGCAGATTTTCGGCCGGGACAGCCTACGAGCAGTACTTC
TRBJ1-4,once,TRBV29-1,TRBD1,CSVRTRGSEKLFF,TGCAGCGTTAGAACCAGGGGGAGTGAAAAACTGTTTTTT